This T cell receptor beta chain was recorded in a study of preoperative IRX-2 immunotherapy in early breast cancer. This table comes from immunoSEQ multiplex PCR, and its TCRdb copy is limited to in-frame clones, with some not included. Of 30,000 or so clones in the sample, 90% were seen once. Noted treatment: preoperative locoregional IRX-2 cytokine immunotherapy. This phase Ib study tested locoregional IRX-2 cytokine immunotherapy given before surgery. In germline, CDR1 is SQVTM, CDR2 ANQGSEA. CDR3 length equals 11 residues. Trimming cost V 5 bases and J 6 bases, with 10 bases left between them. The chain has TRBV29-1 and TRBJ1-1; unclear D gene. This receptor was taken from a human donor with breast cancer. Sampling was carried out from a patient treated with IRX-2 immunotherapy. CDR3 protein: CSVRTFPEAFF. The CDR3, as DNA: TGCAGCGTTCGGACGTTTCCTGAAGCTTTCTTT.